Sequencing of this TCR beta chain was carried out in a study of T cells in localized non-small cell lung cancer (dated by TCRdb to the early 2020s). Concerning the study at large: Comparing tumors with uninvolved tumor-adjacent lungs, the study looked at the T cell repertoires of approximately 240 patients with early-stage NSCLC. The cohort comprised roughly 230 treatment-naïve NSCLC patients with resected, localized lung tumors. NSCLC patients had a mean age of approximately 66 years, and 129 were male and over 85 female.

Study-wide conclusions, independent of this receptor: A median of about 50 of the top 100 tumor clones turned up in the paired uninvolved adjacent lung, and roughly 28 of those clones also ranked among the top 100 of that same adjacent lung. Since the design was exploratory, TCR variables were selected using unadjusted p-values with no false-discovery rate correction. Uninvolved tumor-adjacent lung showed the highest T cell clonality, higher than tumor, which suggests more focused antigenic responses in the uninvolved tumor-adjacent lung. Because multi-region tumor sequencing was not performed, intratumor heterogeneity could not be ruled out. Longer overall survival was associated with higher blood T cell density, whereas shorter survival was associated with higher adjacent-lung clonality.

V loses 4 bases at its end and J loses 2 bases; junction bases beyond the gene matches: 4. Reading from cysteine to phenylalanine, the CDR3 counts 14 amino acids. This entry keeps only the CDR3 DNA: 42 bases, framed from base 1. Via the germline V gene, CDR1 is SGHRS and CDR2 YFSETQ. TCR beta CDR3 regions were sequenced from DNA using the immunoSEQ Assay. The study's own analysis went as follows. To compute T cell density, TCR beta template counts were normalized to usable DNA, which was estimated by amplifying housekeeping genes. The preseqR package was used to estimate richness by extrapolating to 400,000 templates for PBMC samples and to 120,000 templates for tissue samples. Clonality was defined as one minus Pielou's evenness. Tissue-enriched TCRs were identified through differential abundance testing performed on productive amino-acid clonotypes, with a minimum total count of 5 and an alpha of 0.1. The Jaccard Index and the Morisita Overlap Index were used to measure how much the repertoires overlapped between compartments. GLIPH grouped TCR beta CDR3s together with public tetramer-defined viral CDR3s, and a viral motif had to include at least three viral sequences and also show V-gene enrichment. The clones in this table, taken by TCRdb from immuneACCESS, are in-frame only. Not every clone is retained; where verified, under half of the shortfall comes from an unresolved V gene, and the cause of the rest is unknown. The V and J calls and the clone size are those of that table, but D and trimming were determined from the DNA. The sample contains some 90,000 clones, approximately 90% of them found a single time. Jointly, the top ten make up roughly 15% of the sample.

Of note for this clone: The antigen it recognizes is unknown. No much larger clone exists at a distance of one base, and base qualities are not known. The sample holds other DNA sequences that translate to the same CDR3.

At diagnosis, tumor, uninvolved tumor-adjacent lung and peripheral blood were collected and then preserved as a mix of FFPE and fresh-frozen material. For TCR repertoire profiling, the blood samples were analyzed as peripheral blood mononuclear cells. In this chain, TRBV5-1 is recombined with TRBJ1-2, with TRBD1 matching 8 junction bases. This TCR was recovered from a man aged 35-75 years with stage I squamous cell lung carcinoma. This specimen was peripheral blood, taken before any cancer treatment. The bases read TGCGCCAGCAGCCAGGGGACAGGCAACTATGGCTACACCTTC. It translates to CASSQGTGNYGYTF.